Listed here are 15 T cell receptor beta chains from one sample, sequenced in a study of blood T cells in healthy people across ages. A J-beta primer mix and a sample-barcoded 5' primer were used in a second PCR of roughly 6 to 12 cycles. One entry per CDR3 protein results from TCRdb running MiXCR on the 5' RACE reads. Of about 1.4 million distinct CDR3 sequences in the sample, approximately 59% were seen once. Sequenced material: blood. These receptor sequences come from a young man in good health.

The chain is built from TRBV5-5 and TRBJ2-3; 13 positions match TRBD2. The CDR3 is 16 amino acids. CDR1 is SGHKS, CDR2 YYEKEE, per germline (reference sequence). The ends lost 3 bases at V and 6 bases at J; junction bases unmatched: 7. CDR3 sequence reads: CASSWTSGGVADTQYF. In DNA, the CDR3 is TGTGCCAGCAGCTGGACTAGCGGGGGAGTAGCGGATACGCAGTATTTT.

The chain is built from TRBV6-1 and TRBJ1-2, with D perhaps TRBD1 (5 bases). Germline assignment: CDR1 MNHNS and CDR2 SASEGT. The ends were cut back, 0 bases at V and 4 bases at J, with 15 bases in the middle. This CDR3 region has 16 residues. The CDR3 coding sequence is TGTGCCAGCAGTGAAGCGCAGGGAAGGGCCGGCTATGGCTACACCTTC. Translation gives CASSEAQGRAGYGYTF.

This chain links TRBV20-1 with TRBJ2-3; 8 positions agree with TRBD2. V lost 2 bases, J lost 0 bases, and 1 base stayed unmatched. From germline, CDR1 is DFQATT and CDR2 SNEGSKA (reference sequence). CDR3 length equals 14 residues. The CDR3 loop is CSARPSGSTDTQYF. As DNA, the CDR3 is TGCAGTGCTAGACCTAGCGGGAGCACAGATACGCAGTATTTT.

The V call is TRBV12-3 or TRBV12-4, the J call TRBJ1-5, with 9 bases fitting TRBD1. CDR3 size: 17 residues. With 1 base clipped from V and 3 bases from J, the junction kept 7 bases outside the gene matches. CDR3 amino acids: CASSLGTGEGANQPQHF. In nucleotides, the CDR3 is TGTGCCAGCAGTTTAGGGACAGGGGAGGGGGCCAATCAGCCCCAGCATTTT.

The V and J genes are TRBV19 and TRBJ2-4, with D unclear. Trimming removed 5 bases at V and 7 bases at J, with 12 bases between. Germline V gene sequence: CDR1 LNHDA, CDR2 SQIVND (reference sequence). The CDR3 extends over 13 amino acids. CDR3 bases: TGTGCCAGTAGTGCCGGGCAGACGAACATTCAGTACTTC. It encodes CASSAGQTNIQYF.

This chain connects TRBV5-1 to TRBJ2-7, with D possibly matching TRBD2 (5 bases). Germline V CDR1 and CDR2: SGHRS, YFSETQ. V shed 2 bases and J shed 3 bases, with 12 bases lying between them. The CDR3 has 14 amino acids. The CDR3 region has the DNA TGCGCCAGCAGCTTCGAGGGAACAAACTACGAGCAGTACTTC. As protein: CASSFEGTNYEQYF.

This CDR3 reads CASSSTGHSIEETQYF. CDR3 in DNA: TGTGCCAGCAGTTCAACGGGACATTCCATAGAAGAGACCCAGTACTTC. The J gene is TRBJ2-5, the V gene TRBV11-2; maybe TRBD1 (6 bases). The V gene lost 6 bases and the J gene lost 3 bases, with 20 bases spanning the gap. The germline gives CDR1 SGHAT, CDR2 FQNNGV. The CDR3 runs 16 residues.

On this clonotype itself: This may stem from a read error, because a much larger clone lies one nucleotide away. The CDR3 here is CAGSPLTGELFF. The CDR3 region has the DNA TGTGCCGGCAGCCCATTAACCGGGGAGCTGTTTTTT. This chain connects TRBV9 to TRBJ2-2, with D unresolved. Per the germline V gene, CDR1 is SGDLS and CDR2 is YYNGEE. The CDR3 has 12 residues.

The chain couples TRBV4-1 to TRBJ1-1; TRBD1 aligns across 11 bases. The CDR3 runs to 17 residues. Germline V gives CDR1 MGHRA, CDR2 YSYEKL. V shed 0 bases, J shed 5 bases, and the junction held 8 bases outside the gene matches. The CDR3 sequence is CASSQDPMDRGLTEAFF. DNA for the CDR3: TGCGCCAGCAGCCAAGATCCGATGGACAGGGGGCTTACTGAAGCTTTCTTT.

This clonotype was detected a few times. The chain is built from TRBV29-1 and TRBJ2-7; D is possibly TRBD1 (6 bases). The V end lost 2 bases, the J end lost 3 bases, and 11 bases lay between the germline ends. The CDR3 covers 13 residues. The germline CDR1 and CDR2 sequences are SQVTM and ANQGSEA. Written as DNA, the CDR3 is TGCAGCGTTGAAAAGGACAGTGGCTACGAGCAGTACTTC. This gives the protein CSVEKDSGYEQYF.

This clonotype was counted only a few times. The chain couples TRBV12-3 or TRBV12-4 to TRBJ2-1; TRBD1 matches at 7 bases. V was pared by 6 bases and J by 6 bases, with 5 bases of the junction left unmatched. The CDR3 is 13 amino acids. This CDR3 is CASRGHRGNEQFF. The CDR3, as DNA: TGTGCCAGCAGAGGTCACAGGGGCAATGAGCAGTTCTTC.

The chain combines TRBV11-2 with TRBJ1-1; tentatively, D is TRBD1 (6 bases). V lost 11 bases, J lost 1 base, and 20 bases lay in between. The germline gives CDR1 SGHAT, CDR2 FQNNGV. The CDR3 has 15 amino acids. In DNA, the CDR3 is TGTGCCGGCGTAGTCTGGGGGCGACGGAACACTGAAGCTTTCTTT. This codes for CAGVVWGRRNTEAFF. The full variable domain, completed using reference TRBV11-2 and TRBJ1-1, is EAGVAQSPRYKIIEKRQSVAFWCNPISGHATLYWYQQILGQGPKLLIQFQNNGVVDDSQLPKDRFSAERLKGVDSTLKIQPAKLEDSAVYLCAGVVWGRRNTEAFFGQGTRLTVV.

The J gene is TRBJ1-6, the V gene TRBV5-1; no clear D gene. The V gene lost 0 bases and the J gene lost 7 bases, with 11 bases spanning the gap. The CDR3 runs 15 residues. Germline V gives CDR1 SGHRS, CDR2 YFSETQ. This chain's CDR3 is CASSLGQDLNSPLHF. Written as DNA, the CDR3 is TGCGCCAGCAGCTTGGGGCAGGACTTAAATTCACCCCTCCACTTT.

This clonotype was seen only a few times. The chain recombines TRBV20-1 with TRBJ2-1; 7 bases match TRBD1. The CDR3 has 12 amino acids. Germline values: CDR1 DFQATT, CDR2 SNEGSKA (reference sequence). V lost 8 bases to trimming and J lost 0 bases; unmatched junction nucleotides: 1. The CDR3 region is CSTGASYNEQFF. The CDR3 bases are TGCAGTACAGGGGCCTCCTACAATGAGCAGTTCTTC.

This clonotype has more than one count but fewer than ten. A read error may be the cause here, since a much bigger clone is one base away. The chain is built from TRBV5-1 and TRBJ2-5; D ambiguous. CDR1 SGHRS and CDR2 YFSETQ come from the germline V gene. Trimming cost V 7 bases and J 11 bases, with 12 bases left between them. This CDR3 spans 10 amino acids. Here the CDR3 reads CASGNNEQYF. The CDR3 DNA sequence: TGCGCCAGCGGAAATAATGAGCAGTACTTC.